One and the same sample provided the 25 T cell receptor beta chains below, sequenced in a study of T cell responses to AZD1222 COVID-19 vaccine. Only in-frame clones appear in the TCRdb table, and some are missing; sequencing was by immunoSEQ multiplex PCR. Here the sample spans about 110,000 clones, around 84% being singletons. The source material was peripheral blood, sampled on day 0 of AZD1222 vaccination. These receptors were taken from an adult in good health.

V usage is TRBV7-2 and J usage is TRBJ1-2; TRBD1 aligns across 7 bases. This CDR3 has 15 residues. V lost 5 bases, J lost 1 base, and 7 bases stayed unmatched. In germline, CDR1 is SGHTA, CDR2 FQGNSA. CDR3 sequence (DNA): TGTGCCAGCAGCCCCCAGGGGGGCGATAACTATGGCTACACCTTC. Translating gives CASSPQGGDNYGYTF.

The V gene is TRBV28, the J gene TRBJ1-4; D unresolved. CDR3 length: 16 residues. V shed 6 bases and J shed 3 bases, with 17 bases lying between them. Germline V lookup: CDR1 MDHEN, CDR2 SYDVKM. The CDR3 coding sequence is TGTGCCAGCAGCTTCCTAGTATGGACTGCTAATGAAAAACTGTTTTTT. Protein: CASSFLVWTANEKLFF.

This chain uses TRBV30 with TRBJ1-3; 9 nucleotides line up with TRBD1. Unmatched junction bases numbered 5, after V lost 4 bases and J lost 4 bases. The CDR3 extends over 14 amino acids. Looked up from germline, CDR1 is GTSNPN and CDR2 is SVGIG (reference sequence). The CDR3: CAWITGGMGNTIYF. The CDR3 bases are TGTGCCTGGATCACAGGGGGCATGGGAAACACCATATATTTT.

Here the CDR3 reads CASSAGIQVGNEQFF. In DNA, the CDR3 is TGCGCCAGCAGCGCGGGAATCCAAGTCGGCAATGAGCAGTTCTTC. The chain employs TRBV5-1 and TRBJ2-1, with D possibly being TRBD2 (6 bases). Trimming took off 4 bases at V and 6 bases at J, with 17 bases between the two ends. The V gene's germline CDR1 is SGHRS and CDR2 YFSETQ. The CDR3 length is 15 residues.

This rearrangement joins TRBV9 to TRBJ1-3; D unresolved. The CDR3 covers 16 residues. The ends were cut back, 3 bases at V and 0 bases at J, with 13 bases in the middle. Germline loops: CDR1 SGDLS, CDR2 YYNGEE. CDR3 sequence: CASSASSGISGNTIYF. CDR3 nucleotides: TGTGCCAGCAGCGCATCCAGCGGGATCTCTGGAAACACCATATATTTT.

The chain uses TRBV18 and TRBJ1-4; 7 bases map to TRBD1. In germline, CDR1 is KGHSH, CDR2 LQKENI. Losses at the gene ends were 5 bases for V and 8 bases for J; bases not matched to a gene: 8. The CDR3 contains 14 residues. CDR3 loop: CASSDQGGREKLFF. CDR3 nucleotide sequence: TGTGCCAGCTCAGACCAGGGGGGCCGGGAAAAACTGTTTTTT.

The CDR3 DNA sequence: TGTGCCAGCAGGGGACAGGGGGATTCACCCCTCCACTTT. Amino acids: CASRGQGDSPLHF. This chain links TRBV11-2 with TRBJ1-6; TRBD1 matches at 11 bases. The ends lost 6 bases at V and 8 bases at J; junction bases unmatched: 0. Germline assignment: CDR1 SGHAT and CDR2 FQNNGV. The CDR3 covers 13 residues. The full variable domain, in which reference TRBV11-2 and TRBJ1-6 provide the parts outside the CDR3, is EAGVAQSPRYKIIEKRQSVAFWCNPISGHATLYWYQQILGQGPKLLIQFQNNGVVDDSQLPKDRFSAERLKGVDSTLKIQPAKLEDSAVYLCASRGQGDSPLHFGNGTRLTVT.

The chain couples TRBV28 to TRBJ1-6, with 7 bases aligning to TRBD1. The CDR3 extends over 16 amino acids. With V trimmed by 8 bases and J by 7 bases, 14 bases remained unmatched. Germline-derived CDR1 and CDR2 are MDHEN and SYDVKM. The CDR3 nucleotides read TGTGCCAGCCGACGTCCCGGGACAGTAAACAATTCACCCCTCCACTTT. It specifies CASRRPGTVNNSPLHF.

The J gene is TRBJ1-2, the V gene TRBV6-1, with D uncertain. Trimming took off 0 bases at V and 4 bases at J, with 9 bases between the two ends. The CDR3 is 14 residues long. The germline V gene has CDR1 MNHNS and CDR2 SASEGT. The CDR3 region has the DNA TGTGCCAGCAGTGAAGCTTGGGAGCTCTATGGCTACACCTTC. As protein: CASSEAWELYGYTF.

The chain uses TRBV2 and TRBJ2-7, with 7 bases matching TRBD1. Trimming took 8 bases from V and 2 from J; bases not matched to a gene: 6. CDR3 length equals 13 residues. CDR1 and CDR2 (germline): SNHLY, FYNNEI. For the CDR3, the DNA is TGTGCCAGCGACAGGGTCTTACCCTACGAGCAGTACTTC. Its translation: CASDRVLPYEQYF.

V is TRBV15 and J is TRBJ2-7; D is perhaps TRBD1 or TRBD2 (5 bases each). Trimming stripped 0 bases from V and 5 bases from J, with 11 bases between. Looked up from germline, CDR1 is LNHNV and CDR2 is YYDKDF (reference sequence). This CDR3 region has 14 residues. The CDR3 spells CATSRDGGRDEQYF. The CDR3 DNA reads TGTGCCACCAGCAGAGATGGGGGACGGGACGAGCAGTACTTC.

This clone was detected only once. The V and J genes are TRBV6-5 and TRBJ1-6; 10 bases agree with TRBD1. Losses at the gene ends were 6 bases for V and 10 bases for J; bases not matched to a gene: 9. Germline V gives CDR1 MNHEY, CDR2 SVGAGI. The CDR3 extends over 15 amino acids. The CDR3 loop reads CASSRQGAQGSPLHF. In DNA, the CDR3 is TGTGCCAGCAGCCGACAGGGGGCGCAGGGCTCACCCCTCCACTTT.

The chain carries TRBV30 and TRBJ2-7; the D gene is possibly TRBD2 (6 bases). This CDR3 contains 17 residues. Germline V CDR1 and CDR2: GTSNPN, SVGIG (reference sequence). Trimming took 0 bases from V and 0 from J, leaving 18 bases between them. The CDR3 spells CAWSVQAGRRASYEQYF. The CDR3 coding sequence is TGTGCCTGGAGTGTCCAGGCGGGACGTCGGGCCTCCTACGAGCAGTACTTC.

This chain joins TRBV7-9 and TRBJ2-2, with D perhaps matching TRBD2 (5 bases). Per germline, CDR1 SEHNR and CDR2 FQNEAQ (reference sequence). There are 13 residues in the CDR3. V dropped 5 bases and J dropped 6 bases, with 10 bases sitting between them. This CDR3 is CASSLEGSGELFF. CDR3 coding DNA: TGTGCCAGCAGCCTCGAGGGATCCGGGGAGCTGTTTTTT.

This clone was seen just once. The CDR3 here is CASSQDLGQNQPQHF. CDR3 DNA: TGCGCCAGCAGCCAAGATTTGGGGCAGAATCAGCCCCAGCATTTT. The chain carries TRBV4-1 and TRBJ1-5; possible D gene TRBD1, 5 bases. Looked up from germline, CDR1 is MGHRA and CDR2 is YSYEKL. The CDR3 runs to 15 residues. V was pared by 0 bases and J by 4 bases, with 10 bases between.

The chain combines TRBV11-2 with TRBJ1-1; weak D call: TRBD1 (6 bases). The V gene lost 0 bases and the J gene lost 10 bases, with 12 bases spanning the gap. The germline gives CDR1 SGHAT, CDR2 FQNNGV. The length of the CDR3 is 13 residues. CDR3 DNA sequence: TGTGCCAGCAGCTTAGAAGGCAGGGGTAGAGCTTTCTTT. It translates to CASSLEGRGRAFF. Based on the CDR3 plus reference TRBV11-2 and TRBJ1-1, the full variable domain is EAGVAQSPRYKIIEKRQSVAFWCNPISGHATLYWYQQILGQGPKLLIQFQNNGVVDDSQLPKDRFSAERLKGVDSTLKIQPAKLEDSAVYLCASSLEGRGRAFFGQGTRLTVV.

This chain uses TRBV18 with TRBJ1-2; 9 bases match TRBD1. Germline loops: CDR1 KGHSH, CDR2 LQKENI. CDR3 size: 17 residues. Unmatched junction bases numbered 12, after V lost 3 bases and J lost 4 bases. The CDR3 spells CASSPPTGTGNFYGYTF. CDR3 nucleotides: TGTGCCAGCTCACCCCCCACCGGGACAGGGAATTTCTATGGCTACACCTTC.

This sequence joins TRBV5-1 and TRBJ2-3, with 8 bases lining up with TRBD1. The CDR3 runs 13 residues. Germline V gene lookup returns CDR1 SGHRS and CDR2 YFSETQ. V was clipped by 3 bases and J by 6 bases; unmatched bases: 3. The CDR3, as DNA: TGCGCCAGCAGCTATGGACAGGGCGATACGCAGTATTTT. Translated, it gives CASSYGQGDTQYF.

This rearrangement joins TRBV5-1 to TRBJ2-7; perhaps TRBD1 as D (5 bases). Trimming took 4 bases from V and 6 from J, leaving 23 bases between them. The CDR3 runs to 16 residues. Looked up from germline, CDR1 is SGHRS and CDR2 is YFSETQ. The CDR3 bases are TGCGCCAGCAGCAAAGCCACCTCTGACAGAGGTGGCGAGCAGTACTTC. Protein sequence: CASSKATSDRGGEQYF.

The rearrangement uses TRBV2 and TRBJ2-5; TRBD1 agrees at 7 bases. The CDR3 has 18 residues. Germline loops: CDR1 SNHLY, CDR2 FYNNEI. The V gene end was trimmed by 3 bases and the J gene end by 2 bases; junction bases not matched to a gene: 15. The CDR3 DNA sequence: TGTGCCAGCAGTGAGTCCATCGCGTGGGACAGTCAGCAAGAGACCCAGTACTTC. This encodes CASSESIAWDSQQETQYF.

The chain carries TRBV5-6 and TRBJ1-2, with D possibly being TRBD1 (6 bases). The CDR3 is 15 amino acids. V lost 0 bases and J lost 3, with 12 bases in between. Looked up from germline, CDR1 is SGHDT and CDR2 is YYEEEE. The DNA for the CDR3 is TGTGCCAGCAGCTTGGTGGGGGACATCGACTATGGCTACACCTTC. Translation gives CASSLVGDIDYGYTF.

The V call is TRBV7-3, the J call TRBJ2-1; the D is unclear. The germline V and J ends were trimmed by 5 bases and 9 bases, with 14 bases remaining between them. The CDR3 is 13 amino acids. Germline V lookup: CDR1 SGHTA, CDR2 FQGTGA. Here the CDR3 reads CASSPSVESEQFF. The CDR3 coding sequence is TGTGCCAGCAGCCCATCCGTTGAGAGTGAGCAGTTCTTC.

The chain couples TRBV27 to TRBJ1-1; possibly TRBD1 for D (5 bases). This CDR3 comprises 13 residues. V lost 5 bases and J lost 5, with 12 bases in between. Germline CDR1 and CDR2: MNHEY and SMNVEV (reference sequence). The CDR3, as DNA: TGTGCCAGCAGTCAGGGTTGGGGGACTGAAGCTTTCTTT. This gives the protein CASSQGWGTEAFF.

V is TRBV27 and J is TRBJ1-2, with D hard to call. This CDR3 comprises 12 residues. With 6 bases removed from V and 4 bases from J, the gap between germline ends came to 9 bases. CDR1 is MNHEY and CDR2 is SMNVEV in the germline V gene (reference sequence). CDR3 sequence: CASSLEGYGYTF. CDR3 DNA sequence: TGTGCCAGCAGCCTGGAGGGCTATGGCTACACCTTC.

The V call is TRBV5-1, the J call TRBJ1-2; no definite D call. CDR1 and CDR2 from the germline V gene are SGHRS and YFSETQ. Trimming removed 1 base at V and 6 bases at J, with 19 bases between. The CDR3 sequence is 16 residues long. CDR3 in amino acids: CASSLPPGEGFHGYTF. The CDR3 DNA sequence: TGCGCCAGCAGCTTGCCCCCCGGTGAGGGCTTTCATGGCTACACCTTC.